This TCR beta chain stems from a study of T cells in Graves' hyperthyroidism and ophthalmopathy. Notes on the study in general: Among thyroid clonotypes expanded above 0.001, most also appeared in blood.

Germline values: CDR1 MRHNA, CDR2 SNTAGT. The CDR3 loop spans 15 amino acids. The hyperthyroidism patients had all been newly diagnosed, and their disease duration was under 2 months. Their ages ranged from 18 to 65 years. This clonotype showed up just once. Its target is unknown. One end of the junction is discordant with germline, which a read error may explain. RNA transcripts gave rise to amplified TCR beta CDR3 regions. Using the HTBI primer set, a first-round RT-PCR was run on the TCR CDR3. TCRdb re-called the multiplex PCR reads through MiXCR, storing one row per CDR3 protein. The sample consists of under 400,000 distinct CDR3 sequences, roughly 15% of them appearing once.

This chain joins TRBV6-4 and TRBJ2-1; the D gene is possibly TRBD1 (6 bases). The sequencing sample was made of blood. The sequence came from a man aged 25 to 40 with Graves' hyperthyroidism. The CDR3 DNA reads TGTGCCAGCAGCCAGGGGCCCCTAATCTACAATGAGCAGCTCTTC. This gives the protein CASSQGPLIYNEQLF.